What follows describes a single T cell receptor beta chain. Its target is not known. The trim removed 3 bases at V and 2 bases at J, leaving 5 bases unmatched. Germline V gene sequence: CDR1 SNHLY, CDR2 FYNNEI. CDR3 length: 15 residues. Construction of TCR beta libraries relied on iRepertoire HTBI primers and on Arm-PCR targeting CDR3 regions. TCRdb called the multiplex PCR reads again in MiXCR, with one record for every CDR3 protein. The sample yields roughly 430,000 distinct CDR3 sequences, roughly 21% seen once. These data belong to a study of regulatory T cells in long-lasting Graves disease. Overall study findings and caveats: Lower TCR diversity characterized persistent Graves' patients relative to newly diagnosed patients.

Time point here: persistent/refractory GD, antithyroid drugs over 5 years with positive TRAb. Isolated PBMC RNA provided the starting material for the TCR library. This material consisted of peripheral blood mononuclear cells (PBMCs), taken when the disease was refractory, from a patient treated with antithyroid drugs. This TCR came from a female donor with Graves disease. J is TRBJ2-5 and V is TRBV2; 8 nucleotides agree with TRBD2. The CDR3: CASSEGSGGQETQYF. The CDR3 nucleotides read TGTGCCAGCAGTGAGGGAAGCGGGGGACAAGAGACCCAGTACTTC.